This TCR beta chain is drawn from a study of identical twins. A universal primer binding site was introduced by template switching. The final cDNA contained unique molecular identifiers. MiXCR, applied by TCRdb to the 5' RACE reads, yields one record per CDR3 protein. The data contain fewer than 250,000 distinct CDR3 sequences, roughly 7% of them singletons. Losses at the gene ends were 4 bases for V and 3 bases for J; bases not matched to a gene: 6. Germline values: CDR1 SQVTM, CDR2 ANQGSEA. The CDR3 runs to 13 residues. Study-wide results and limits: Out-of-frame alpha sequences shared by twins were enriched for low generation probability.

This clonotype was recorded many times. Antigen unknown. These data are also associated with another study on yellow fever vaccine responses in identical twins.

The sequencing input was memory (CD45RO+) T cells sorted from blood. This rearrangement joins TRBV29-1 to TRBJ2-7; 7 nucleotides line up with TRBD1. This sequence originates from a young woman in good health. The CDR3: CSVVSGTVYEQYF. DNA for the CDR3: TGCAGCGTTGTATCCGGGACAGTCTACGAGCAGTACTTC.